The 32 T cell receptor beta chains below were found in one sample sequenced in a study of T-cell memory formation after mild COVID-19. Each CDR3 protein is one row after TCRdb ran MiXCR on the 5' RACE reads. The sample lists about 400,000 distinct CDR3 sequences; less than 25% were seen once. Input material: PBMCs or a T cell subset sorted from them (not recorded which). The receptors derive from an adult woman who had mild COVID-19 (a few samples of this study predate the infection). Cell type and time point are not known.

This clonotype appeared a single time. The V gene is TRBV4-1, the J gene TRBJ1-2; weak D call: TRBD1 (5 bases). The germline gives CDR1 MGHRA, CDR2 YSYEKL. V was trimmed by 1 base and J by 4 bases, leaving 16 bases between them. The CDR3 contains 16 residues. The CDR3 loop reads CASSQGGAVGGYGYTF. The DNA for the CDR3 is TGCGCCAGCAGCCAAGGGGGCGCGGTTGGTGGCTATGGCTACACCTTC.

This chain connects TRBV19 to TRBJ2-1; D may be TRBD2 (6 bases). Germline CDR1 reads LNHDA; CDR2 reads SQIVND (reference sequence). This CDR3 has 16 amino acids. The ends were cut back, 4 bases at V and 0 bases at J, with 13 bases in the middle. CDR3 bases: TGTGCCAGTAGTAAGGAGCGGGCTAGCTCCTACAATGAGCAGTTCTTC. It encodes CASSKERASSYNEQFF.

This clonotype was detected a few times. V usage is TRBV12-3 or TRBV12-4 and J usage is TRBJ1-1; D ambiguous. CDR3 length equals 12 residues. Trimming took 2 bases from V and 7 from J, leaving 8 bases between them. The CDR3 loop is CASSLNSLEAFF. The CDR3 DNA reads as TGTGCCAGCAGTTTAAACAGCCTTGAAGCTTTCTTT.

The chain employs TRBV20-1 and TRBJ2-2, with a possible D match to TRBD2 (5 bases). There are 13 residues in the CDR3. V was clipped by 5 bases and J by 3 bases, with 10 bases between them. Germline V gives CDR1 DFQATT, CDR2 SNEGSKA (reference sequence). The CDR3, as DNA: TGCAGTGCTCCCGGACTTTACACCGGGGAGCTGTTTTTT. Translating gives CSAPGLYTGELFF.

CDR3 protein: CASSLQAVVSYNEQFF. CDR3 DNA sequence: TGTGCCAGCAGTCTCCAAGCGGTCGTGTCCTACAATGAGCAGTTCTTC. V is TRBV12-3 or TRBV12-4 and J is TRBJ2-1, with a tentative D call TRBD2 (5 bases). The ends were cut back, 5 bases at V and 1 base at J, with 15 bases in the middle. This CDR3 spans 16 amino acids.

The V and J genes are TRBV5-1 and TRBJ1-4, with a possible D match to TRBD1 (5 bases). The CDR3 is made up of 15 amino acids. V was clipped by 0 bases and J by 7 bases, with 13 bases between them. Germline V CDR1 and CDR2: SGHRS, YFSETQ. In DNA form, the CDR3 reads TGCGCCAGCAGCTTGGGTACAGGATCTACTGAAAAACTGTTTTTT. As protein: CASSLGTGSTEKLFF.

V gene TRBV28 combines with J gene TRBJ1-4; D not certain. CDR1 and CDR2 from the germline V gene are MDHEN and SYDVKM. With 7 bases removed from V and 0 bases from J, the gap between germline ends came to 9 bases. The CDR3 loop spans 14 amino acids. The chain's CDR3 is CASTHSATNEKLFF. Written as DNA, the CDR3 is TGTGCCAGCACCCACAGTGCAACTAATGAAAAACTGTTTTTT.

This clonotype turned up a few times. This chain uses TRBV7-3 with TRBJ2-1; a weak D match, TRBD2 (5 bases). V gave up 1 base and J gave up 6 bases, with 16 bases separating them. Germline loops: CDR1 SGHTA, CDR2 FQGTGA. The CDR3 runs 16 residues. CDR3 DNA: TGTGCCAGCAGCTTAAGGCGAACCGGAGGAGGCAATGAGCAGTTCTTC. Its translation is CASSLRRTGGGNEQFF.

This clonotype came up a few times. The chain employs TRBV7-6 and TRBJ1-1, with a possible D match to TRBD1 (5 bases). The germline CDR1 and CDR2 sequences are SGHVS and FNYEAQ. The germline V and J ends were trimmed by 5 bases and 4 bases, with 17 bases remaining between them. This CDR3 region has 15 residues. The CDR3 loop is CASSAAGRAVTEAFF. The CDR3 DNA reads TGTGCCAGCAGCGCAGCTGGCAGGGCGGTCACTGAAGCTTTCTTT.

This clonotype showed up just a few times. The gene calls are TRBV12-3 or TRBV12-4 and TRBJ1-5; 7 bases are shared with TRBD1. V shed 0 bases, J shed 5 bases, and the junction held 4 bases outside the gene matches. The CDR3 extends over 15 amino acids. The CDR3 spells CASSLAWTGDQPQHF. CDR3 in DNA: TGTGCCAGCAGTTTAGCTTGGACAGGAGATCAGCCCCAGCATTTT.

The chain carries TRBV4-3 and TRBJ2-5; maybe TRBD2 (6 bases). V shed 0 bases and J shed 4 bases, with 9 bases lying between them. The CDR3 is 14 residues long. Germline CDR1 and CDR2: LGHNA and YSLEER. CDR3 region: CASSQDRERETQYF. CDR3 sequence (DNA): TGCGCCAGCAGCCAAGATCGGGAGAGAGAGACCCAGTACTTC.

The chain uses TRBV5-4 and TRBJ1-1; a weak D match, TRBD1 (6 bases). V dropped 7 bases and J dropped 0 bases, with 19 bases sitting between them. CDR1 is SGHNT, CDR2 YYREEE, per germline (reference sequence). CDR3 size: 16 residues. In DNA, the CDR3 is TGTGCCAGCTACCGCGGGGGGGCCAGCATGAACACTGAAGCTTTCTTT. Translation: CASYRGGASMNTEAFF.

The chain is built from TRBV4-1 and TRBJ1-3; D not resolved. The CDR3 is 16 residues long. The V and J ends lost 0 bases and 0 bases respectively, with 9 bases between them. Germline lookup yields CDR1 MGHRA and CDR2 YSYEKL. The CDR3 loop is CASSQDGYNSGNTIYF. CDR3 nucleotide sequence: TGCGCCAGCAGCCAAGACGGATACAACTCTGGAAACACCATATATTTT.

This clonotype has just a few counts. V usage is TRBV7-9 and J usage is TRBJ1-1, with 12 bases matching TRBD1. The CDR3 extends over 16 amino acids. J lost 1 base, V lost 5 bases, and 5 bases had no gene match. Germline V gene data show CDR1 as SEHNR and CDR2 as FQNEAQ (reference sequence). The CDR3 sequence is CASSRDRGQRNTEAFF. In nucleotides, the CDR3 is TGTGCCAGCAGCCGGGACAGGGGGCAGCGGAACACTGAAGCTTTCTTT. Filled out from reference TRBV7-9 and TRBJ1-1, the complete variable domain reads DTGVSQNPRHKITKRGQNVTFRCDPISEHNRLYWYRQTLGQGPEFLTYFQNEAQLEKSRLLSDRFSAERPKGSFSTLEIQRTEQGDSAMYLCASSRDRGQRNTEAFFGQGTRLTVV.

This clonotype was seen a few times. This rearrangement joins TRBV12-3 or TRBV12-4 to TRBJ1-5, with 9 positions matching TRBD1. V shed 6 bases and J 3 bases; nucleotides not matched to a gene: 3. This CDR3 is 14 amino acids long. CDR3 in DNA: TGTGCCAGCAGAAACAGGGGGCCCAATCAGCCCCAGCATTTT. This gives the protein CASRNRGPNQPQHF.

This clonotype was seen a handful of times. This chain uses TRBV29-1 with TRBJ2-7; 10 bases are a match to TRBD2. This CDR3 comprises 13 residues. The J segment lost 4 bases and the V segment lost 2 bases, leaving 2 bases of the junction unmatched. Germline V gene sequence: CDR1 SQVTM, CDR2 ANQGSEA. This chain's CDR3 is CSVELAGAYEQYF. In nucleotides, the CDR3 is TGCAGCGTTGAACTAGCGGGAGCTTACGAGCAGTACTTC.

This clonotype was observed many times. The chain combines TRBV28 with TRBJ1-2; D remains unclear. V lost 2 bases to trimming and J lost 3 bases, with 7 bases between them. The CDR3 extends over 13 amino acids. Germline V lookup: CDR1 MDHEN, CDR2 SYDVKM. Written as DNA, the CDR3 is TGTGCCAGCAGTTTAGAGGAGGACTATGGCTACACCTTC. Translation gives CASSLEEDYGYTF.

This clonotype was seen more than once but under ten times. The chain uses TRBV6-5 and TRBJ1-1; D is undetermined. V lost 5 bases, J lost 6 bases, and 16 bases lay in between. In germline, CDR1 is MNHEY, CDR2 SVGAGI. This CDR3 is built from 14 residues. This CDR3 reads CASSTRRVWSEAFF. CDR3 DNA sequence: TGTGCCAGCAGTACCAGGCGGGTTTGGTCTGAAGCTTTCTTT.

This clonotype was picked up many times. The chain has TRBV20-1 and TRBJ2-1; D is undetermined. V lost 4 bases and J 7 bases, leaving 20 bases between the germline ends. The V gene's germline CDR1 is DFQATT and CDR2 SNEGSKA (reference sequence). The CDR3 sequence is 15 residues long. The CDR3 DNA follows: TGCAGTGCTAACCCTACGGTTGGGCCCTGGAATGAGCAGTTCTTC. Translation gives CSANPTVGPWNEQFF.

The chain employs TRBV24-1 and TRBJ2-5; weak D call: TRBD1 (5 bases). V shed 7 bases and J shed 5 bases, with 13 bases lying between them. Germline CDR1 KGHDR, CDR2 SFDVKD. The CDR3 runs 13 residues. The DNA for the CDR3 is TGTGCCACCAGCCCAGGGTCCGGGGAGACCCAGTACTTC. Encoded protein: CATSPGSGETQYF.

DNA of the CDR3: TGTGCCAGCAGCTTAGTCCGTGCCGAGGCCCTCCACTTT. It specifies CASSLVRAEALHF. The chain couples TRBV7-2 to TRBJ1-6; D gene unclear. CDR3 length: 13 residues. The germline V gene has CDR1 SGHTA and CDR2 FQGNSA. Trimming took 1 base from V and 14 from J, leaving 12 bases between them.

The chain has TRBV5-1 and TRBJ1-1; TRBD1 might be the D (6 bases). The CDR3 covers 17 residues. CDR1 and CDR2 from the germline V gene are SGHRS and YFSETQ. Trimming shortened V by 6 bases and J by 4 bases, and 25 bases separated the two germline ends. The CDR3 DNA reads as TGCGCCAGCAACCCGAGGGCGGGGGGCGTAAGGAGCACTGAAGCTTTCTTT. Protein sequence: CASNPRAGGVRSTEAFF.

V gene TRBV5-1 combines with J gene TRBJ1-4, with TRBD1 as a possible D gene (6 bases). Trimming took off 4 bases at V and 7 bases at J, with 17 bases between the two ends. Germline values: CDR1 SGHRS, CDR2 YFSETQ. This CDR3 is 15 amino acids long. CDR3 sequence (DNA): TGCGCCAGCAGCGCCCGCCAGGGGAGTCGTGAAAAACTGTTTTTT. Protein: CASSARQGSREKLFF.

This clonotype was detected only a few times. The rearrangement joins TRBV7-8 to TRBJ1-2, with 7 positions matching TRBD1. V dropped 2 bases and J dropped 0; count of bases not matched to a gene: 6. The CDR3 is 16 amino acids. CDR1 SGHVS and CDR2 FQNEAQ come from the germline V gene. The CDR3 region has the DNA TGTGCCAGCAGCTTAAGGGACAGACAAGCTAACTATGGCTACACCTTC. This encodes CASSLRDRQANYGYTF.

This rearrangement joins TRBV7-2 to TRBJ2-1; a weak D match, TRBD1 (6 bases). The V and J ends lost 5 bases and 4 bases respectively, with 15 bases between them. This CDR3 spans 15 amino acids. Germline V gives CDR1 SGHTA, CDR2 FQGNSA. The CDR3 spells CASSHRVYTYNEQFF. DNA of the CDR3: TGTGCCAGCAGCCACAGGGTCTACACATACAATGAGCAGTTCTTC.

The chain recombines TRBV9 with TRBJ2-1, with a possible D match to TRBD2 (5 bases). This CDR3 is 15 amino acids long. Germline CDR1 reads SGDLS; CDR2 reads YYNGEE. Trimming left V 4 bases short and J 9 bases short, with 20 bases between. The CDR3 nucleotides read TGTGCCAGCAGCTTTCCGGGATCTGGGTCCGGTGAGCAGTTCTTC. Translation gives CASSFPGSGSGEQFF.

This clonotype was detected only a few times. The rearrangement links TRBV15 to TRBJ1-5; 8 nucleotides agree with TRBD1. CDR3 size: 14 residues. Germline lookup yields CDR1 LNHNV and CDR2 YYDKDF (reference sequence). The V and J ends lost 5 bases and 6 bases, in that order; junction bases with no gene match: 6. The CDR3 nucleotides read TGTGCCACCAGCTTAGGGACAGGAACTCAGCCCCAGCATTTT. Its translation: CATSLGTGTQPQHF.

This clonotype appeared a few times. This chain connects TRBV12-3 or TRBV12-4 to TRBJ2-3; TRBD2 matches at 10 bases. This CDR3 has 15 amino acids. With 6 bases clipped from V and 7 bases from J, the junction kept 10 bases outside the gene matches. The CDR3 nucleotides are TGTGCCAGCAGGTCCGGGACTAGCGATTATAATACGCAGTATTTT. Protein: CASRSGTSDYNTQYF.

The chain carries TRBV5-1 and TRBJ2-5; D not resolved. Germline-derived CDR1 and CDR2 are SGHRS and YFSETQ. V was trimmed by 5 bases and J by 5 bases, leaving 13 bases between them. The CDR3 spans 13 residues. This chain's CDR3 is CASRGQPGETQYF. The CDR3 bases are TGCGCCAGCAGAGGTCAGCCTGGGGAGACCCAGTACTTC.

This clonotype was counted at least ten times. The chain combines TRBV7-2 with TRBJ2-7; the D gene could be TRBD1 or TRBD2 (7 bases each). Germline loops: CDR1 SGHTA, CDR2 FQGNSA. The CDR3 contains 17 residues. Trimming pared 1 base from V and 2 bases from J, leaving 18 bases between. Here the CDR3 DNA reads TGTGCCAGCAGCTTAGTCCTTGCAGGGGGGGTACCCTACGAGCAGTACTTC. It is translated as CASSLVLAGGVPYEQYF.

The chain combines TRBV4-1 with TRBJ2-5, with D perhaps assigned TRBD1 or TRBD2 (7 bases each). V gave up 3 bases and J gave up 2 bases, with 13 bases separating them. This CDR3 is 15 amino acids long. CDR1 and CDR2 from the germline V gene are MGHRA and YSYEKL. The CDR3 DNA is TGCGCCAGCAGCCAGGGGGGGACAGCACAAGAGACCCAGTACTTC. It translates to CASSQGGTAQETQYF.

This clonotype was counted many times. The chain employs TRBV7-9 and TRBJ2-5, with TRBD1 identical over 9 bases. J lost 4 bases, V lost 6 bases, and 3 bases had no gene match. Per the germline V gene, CDR1 is SEHNR and CDR2 is FQNEAQ (reference sequence). This CDR3 region has 13 residues. CDR3 in DNA: TGTGCCAGCAGTCGGGGACAGGGAGAGACCCAGTACTTC. Translating it yields CASSRGQGETQYF.